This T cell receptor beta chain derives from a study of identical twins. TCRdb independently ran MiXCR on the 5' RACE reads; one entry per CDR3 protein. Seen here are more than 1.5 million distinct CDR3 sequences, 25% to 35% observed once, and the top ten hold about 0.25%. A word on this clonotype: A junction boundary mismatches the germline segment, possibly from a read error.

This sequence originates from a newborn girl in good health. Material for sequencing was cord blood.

The CDR3 loop is CGAGQGGYEQYF. Here the CDR3 DNA reads TGCGGTGCAGGACAGGGGGGCTACGAGCAGTACTTC. This rearrangement joins TRBV20-1 to TRBJ2-7; 10 nucleotides match TRBD1. The CDR3 contains 12 residues. Germline V gene data show CDR1 as DFQATT and CDR2 as SNEGSKA (reference sequence).